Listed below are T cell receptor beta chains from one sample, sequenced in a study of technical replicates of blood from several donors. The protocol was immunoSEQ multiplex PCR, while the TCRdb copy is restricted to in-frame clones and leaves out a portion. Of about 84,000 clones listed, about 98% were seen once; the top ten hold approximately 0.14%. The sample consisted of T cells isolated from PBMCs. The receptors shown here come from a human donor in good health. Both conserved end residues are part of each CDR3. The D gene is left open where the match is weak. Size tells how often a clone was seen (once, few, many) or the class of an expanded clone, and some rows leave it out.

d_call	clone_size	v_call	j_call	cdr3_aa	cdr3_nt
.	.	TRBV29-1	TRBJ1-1	CSVVRDNTEAFF	TGCAGCGTTGTCAGGGATAACACTGAAGCTTTCTTT
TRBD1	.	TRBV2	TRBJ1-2	CASSGTGRVYGYTF	TGTGCCAGCAGTGGGACAGGGAGAGTCTATGGCTACACCTTC
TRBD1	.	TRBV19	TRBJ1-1	CASTDAGTGREAFF	TGTGCCAGTACCGACGCCGGGACAGGCCGCGAAGCTTTCTTT
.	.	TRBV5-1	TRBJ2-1	CASSFSSNEQFF	TGCGCCAGCAGCTTTAGCTCCAATGAGCAGTTCTTC
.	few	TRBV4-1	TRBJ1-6	CASSHGGLTLHF	TGCGCCAGCAGCCACGGGGGGCTGACTCTCCACTTT
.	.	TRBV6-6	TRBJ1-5	CASSIREGSNQPQHF	TGTGCCAGCAGTATCAGGGAGGGTAGCAATCAGCCCCAGCATTTT
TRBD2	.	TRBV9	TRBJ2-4	CASSVPGGGLNF	TGTGCCAGCAGCGTCCCTGGGGGGGGGTTGAACTTC
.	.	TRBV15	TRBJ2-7	CATSRDSITVYEQYF	TGTGCCACCAGCAGAGATTCAATTACTGTCTACGAGCAGTACTTC
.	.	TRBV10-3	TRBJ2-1	CAINPGRDRGNEQFF	TGTGCCATCAATCCCGGGCGGGATCGGGGCAATGAGCAGTTCTTC
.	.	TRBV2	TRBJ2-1	CASRGLTTPGEQFF	TGTGCCAGCAGGGGTCTCACTACCCCGGGTGAGCAGTTCTTC
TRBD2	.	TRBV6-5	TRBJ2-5	CASSAPRRGDWTQYF	TGTGCCAGCAGCGCCCCGAGGCGGGGGGATTGGACCCAGTACTTC
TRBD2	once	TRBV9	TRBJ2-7	CASSAEGGGYEQYF	TGTGCCAGCAGCGCAGAGGGCGGGGGCTACGAGCAGTACTTC
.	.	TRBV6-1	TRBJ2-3	CAIGLRYTDTQYF	TGTGCCATCGGACTCCGATACACAGATACGCAGTATTTT
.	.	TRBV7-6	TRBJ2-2	CASSAGRQTTGELFF	TGTGCCAGCAGCGCGGGACGGCAAACTACCGGGGAGCTGTTTTTT
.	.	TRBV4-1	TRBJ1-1	CASSQGPGLQNTEAFF	TGCGCCAGCAGCCAAGGACCGGGACTCCAGAACACTGAAGCTTTCTTT
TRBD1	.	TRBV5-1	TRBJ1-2	CASRRNRGQDGYTF	TGCGCCAGCAGGCGTAACAGGGGGCAGGATGGCTACACCTTC
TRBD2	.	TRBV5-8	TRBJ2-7	CASSRSGGTTYEQYF	TGTGCCAGCAGCCGCAGCGGGGGGACTACCTACGAGCAGTACTTC
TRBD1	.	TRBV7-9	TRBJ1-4	CASSSGTGATNEKLFF	TGTGCCAGCAGCTCAGGGACAGGGGCAACTAATGAAAAACTGTTTTTT
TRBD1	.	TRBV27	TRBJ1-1	CASSIRGHELEGTEAFF	TGTGCCAGCAGTATCAGGGGGCATGAATTGGAGGGCACTGAAGCTTTCTTT
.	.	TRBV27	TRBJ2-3	CASSLGDTQYF	TGTGCCAGCAGCCTCGGTGATACGCAGTATTTT
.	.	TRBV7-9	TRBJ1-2	CASSLVVGYGYGYTF	TGTGCCAGCAGCCTGGTCGTGGGCTATGGCTATGGCTACACCTTC
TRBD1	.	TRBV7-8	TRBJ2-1	CASSLRQGAEKFF	TGTGCCAGCAGCTTGCGGCAGGGGGCCGAAAAGTTCTTC
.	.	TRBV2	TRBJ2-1	CASSEGGSGHREYNEQFF	TGTGCCAGCAGTGAAGGGGGTAGCGGCCATAGAGAATACAATGAGCAGTTCTTC
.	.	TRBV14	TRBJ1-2	CASSPTTAAGNGYTF	TGTGCCAGCAGCCCCACGACCGCAGCAGGGAATGGCTACACCTTC
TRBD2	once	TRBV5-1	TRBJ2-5	CASTPGTSKETQYF	TGCGCCAGCACGCCGGGGACTAGTAAAGAGACCCAGTACTTC
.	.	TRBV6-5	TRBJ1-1	CASRRTVDTEAFF	TGTGCCAGCAGGAGGACAGTAGACACTGAAGCTTTCTTT
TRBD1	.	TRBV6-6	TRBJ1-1	CASSQRTGAWNTEAFF	TGTGCCAGCAGTCAACGGACAGGGGCATGGAACACTGAAGCTTTCTTT
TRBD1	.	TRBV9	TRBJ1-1	CASSVSSDRGNTEAFF	TGTGCCAGCAGCGTTTCGTCGGACAGGGGAAACACTGAAGCTTTCTTT
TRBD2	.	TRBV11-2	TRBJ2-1	CASSFTSGRSYEQFF	TGTGCCAGCAGCTTCACTAGCGGGAGATCGTATGAGCAGTTCTTC
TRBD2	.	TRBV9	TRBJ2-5	CASSSGRAVLETQYF	TGTGCCAGCAGCAGCGGGAGGGCCGTTTTGGAGACCCAGTACTTC
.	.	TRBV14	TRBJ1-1	CASSQDNGVEAFF	TGTGCCAGCAGCCAAGATAACGGGGTTGAAGCTTTCTTT
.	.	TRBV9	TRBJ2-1	CASTRDTYNEQFF	TGTGCCAGCACCCGGGACACTTACAATGAGCAGTTCTTC
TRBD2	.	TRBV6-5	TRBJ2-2	CASKTLAPNTGELFF	TGTGCCAGCAAAACACTAGCGCCGAACACCGGGGAGCTGTTTTTT
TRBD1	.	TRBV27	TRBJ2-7	CASSLTVGTVNDEQYF	TGTGCCAGCAGTCTAACCGTCGGGACAGTTAACGACGAGCAGTACTTC
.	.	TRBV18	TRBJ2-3	CASSPQQVNTDTQYF	TGTGCCAGCTCACCACAACAGGTTAACACAGATACGCAGTATTTT
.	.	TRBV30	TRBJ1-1	CAWSPPGRNTEAFF	TGTGCCTGGAGTCCCCCAGGCAGGAACACTGAAGCTTTCTTT
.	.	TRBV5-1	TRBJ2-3	CASSNPGNPVTDTQYF	TGCGCCAGCAGCAACCCCGGGAACCCCGTCACAGATACGCAGTATTTT
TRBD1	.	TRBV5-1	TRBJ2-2	CASRYHSGTGSRWDTGELFF	TGCGCCAGCAGATATCATTCCGGGACAGGGTCCCGGTGGGACACCGGGGAGCTGTTTTTT
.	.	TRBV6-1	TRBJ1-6	CASSEELGRNSPLHF	TGTGCCAGCAGTGAAGAGCTAGGGAGGAATTCACCCCTCCACTTT
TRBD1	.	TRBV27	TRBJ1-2	CASRGGGTGGAGGYTF	TGTGCCAGCAGGGGGGGAGGGACAGGGGGCGCTGGGGGCTACACCTTC
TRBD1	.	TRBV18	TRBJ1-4	CASSKGTGDEKLFF	TGTGCCAGCTCGAAAGGGACAGGGGATGAAAAACTGTTTTTT
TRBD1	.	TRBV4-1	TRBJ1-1	CASSRQGANTEAFF	TGCGCCAGCAGCCGACAGGGGGCAAACACTGAAGCTTTCTTT
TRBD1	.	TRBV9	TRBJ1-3	CASSPKRGPNTIYF	TGTGCCAGCAGCCCCAAGAGGGGGCCTAACACCATATATTTT
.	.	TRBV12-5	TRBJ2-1	CASGLVPGGLNEQFF	TGTGCTAGTGGTTTGGTACCAGGCGGGCTCAATGAGCAGTTCTTC
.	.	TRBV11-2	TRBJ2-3	CASSSIRGAPDTQYF	TGTGCCAGCAGCTCCATTCGGGGGGCCCCAGATACGCAGTATTTT
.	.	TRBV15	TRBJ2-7	CATRDRRSYEQYF	TGTGCCACCAGGGACAGAAGGAGCTACGAGCAGTACTTC
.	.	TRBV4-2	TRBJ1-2	CASSQEGGRYYGYTF	TGTGCCAGCAGCCAAGAGGGGGGTCGCTACTATGGCTACACCTTC
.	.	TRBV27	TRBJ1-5	CASSLVPNQPQHF	TGTGCCAGCAGTTTAGTTCCTAATCAGCCCCAGCATTTT
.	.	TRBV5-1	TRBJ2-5	CASSEGRETQYF	TGCGCCAGCAGCGAGGGAAGAGAGACCCAGTACTTC
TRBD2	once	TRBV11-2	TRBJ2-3	CASSFTTSGGADTQYF	TGTGCCAGCAGCTTTACGACTAGCGGGGGGGCGGATACGCAGTATTTT
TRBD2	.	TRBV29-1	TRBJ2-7	CSVSSGGSSYEQYF	TGCAGCGTCAGTAGCGGGGGGAGCTCCTACGAGCAGTACTTC
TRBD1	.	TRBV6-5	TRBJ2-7	CASSWTGGNRGQYF	TGTGCCAGCAGCTGGACAGGCGGAAACAGAGGGCAGTACTTC
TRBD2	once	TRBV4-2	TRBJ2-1	CASSQDWREAYNEQFF	TGTGCCAGCAGCCAAGATTGGCGGGAGGCATACAATGAGCAGTTCTTC